The entry below gives a single T cell receptor (beta chain) sequence along with its context. The antigen is unknown. Assay used: immunoSEQ multiplex PCR; TCRdb lists only in-frame clones, some missing. The sample records tens of thousands of clones, around 90% being singletons. The sample originates from a study of T cells in localized non-small cell lung cancer. General observations from the study: Uninvolved nearby lung showed the greatest T cell clonality, exceeding that found in tumor. Increased T cell density in blood showed an association with longer overall survival.

The CDR3 extends over 15 amino acids. Germline loops: CDR1 MGHDK, CDR2 SYGVNS. The V end was cut by 3 bases, the J end by 3 bases, with 12 bases between. The V gene is TRBV25-1, the J gene TRBJ1-3; the D is unclear. This TCR was recovered from a male donor at least 60 years old with stage I lung adenocarcinoma. Specimen: peripheral blood, collected before any cancer treatment. The CDR3 region is CASSDLRTGGNTIYF. DNA for the CDR3: TGTGCCAGCAGTGACTTACGTACCGGTGGAAACACCATATATTTT.